This note documents a single T cell receptor (beta chain) sequence. Its antigen is currently not known. There are no base qualities to consult, and no much larger clone falls within one base. The sample belongs to a study of OX40 agonist ivuxolimab in advanced cancers. For the wider study: The costimulatory receptor OX40 (CD134) was targeted by ivuxolimab, a fully human IgG2 agonistic monoclonal antibody. Intravenous ivuxolimab was administered to patients every 2 weeks at six dose levels: 0.01, 0.1, 0.3, 1.5, 3 and 10 mg/kg. Of the roughly 50 dose-escalation patients, hepatocellular carcinoma was present in about 19, melanoma in around 15, renal cell carcinoma in 9 and head and neck cancer in 9. The dose-escalation cohort was roughly 87% male with a mean age of about 60 years, ranging from roughly 23 to 79. Prior anti-PD-1, anti-PD-L1 or anti-CTLA-4 therapy was permitted, and checkpoint inhibitors had been received by around 40% of dose-escalation patients. Partial responses occurred in three dose-escalation patients, of whom one had hepatocellular carcinoma and two had cutaneous melanoma. The point of sequencing TCRbeta in the periphery was to test whether ivuxolimab changed TCR sequence diversity and drove clonal T-cell expansion. The paper describes the monotherapy dose-escalation part (N of about 47 patients) of the phase I trial of ivuxolimab. Points the paper makes about the study in general: Low levels of normalized T-cell clonal expansion were also seen in some patients who did not respond. At doses of 0.1 to 3.0 mg/kg, clonal expansion of both CD4+ and CD8+ T cells in blood was seen between baseline and week 6. Which antigens the clonally expanded peripheral T cells were specific for was not determined. In partial responders in the 0.1-3.0 mg/kg groups, normalized peripheral clonal expansion was found to be among the lowest, especially among CD8+ T cells. On average, CD8+ T cells showed more expanded clones than CD4+ T cells after ivuxolimab.

For sequencing of the TCRbeta CDR3 region, genomic DNA was extracted from the sorted cells. The immunoSEQ Assay was used to sequence the TCRbeta CDR3 regions. Imported from immuneACCESS, the table was reduced by TCRdb to in-frame sequences with V and J called. These copies leave out some clones; in studies compared against another copy, an unresolved V gene accounts for under half, and the cause of the remainder is not known. The sample contains fewer than 15,000 clones, 84% of them found a single time. The top ten clonotypes cover under 30% of the sample. From its cysteine to its phenylalanine, the CDR3 spans 19 amino acids. The only DNA kept is the CDR3, 57 bases in frame from the first base. Patients with autoimmune disease history or receiving systemic immunosuppression were excluded from the trial. Peripheral blood for TCR sequencing was drawn from every dose cohort at baseline, at cycle 4 day 1 and at cycle 7 day 1. The samples were drawn from a first-in-human, open-label, multicenter phase I dose-escalation trial of ivuxolimab. Adults with locally advanced or metastatic melanoma, renal cell, hepatocellular, or head and neck squamous cell carcinoma were enrolled in the trial. Before TCR sequencing, CD4+ T cells and CD8+ T cells were sorted from peripheral blood as separate populations.

This chain is built from TRBV21-1 and TRBJ2-3; TRBD2 was called by the table and not checked on the DNA. TRBV21-1 corresponds to a pseudogene. The TCR sequence derives from an adult with an advanced solid tumor such as melanoma, head and neck, liver or kidney cancer. The sequencing used CD4+ or CD8+ T cells sorted from blood, collected in a trial of the OX40 agonist ivuxolimab. The bases read TGTGCCAGCAGCAAATCCATCCCTAGCACGGGGGGGCGAGAAGATACGCAGTATTTT. It translates to CASSKSIPSTGGREDTQYF.